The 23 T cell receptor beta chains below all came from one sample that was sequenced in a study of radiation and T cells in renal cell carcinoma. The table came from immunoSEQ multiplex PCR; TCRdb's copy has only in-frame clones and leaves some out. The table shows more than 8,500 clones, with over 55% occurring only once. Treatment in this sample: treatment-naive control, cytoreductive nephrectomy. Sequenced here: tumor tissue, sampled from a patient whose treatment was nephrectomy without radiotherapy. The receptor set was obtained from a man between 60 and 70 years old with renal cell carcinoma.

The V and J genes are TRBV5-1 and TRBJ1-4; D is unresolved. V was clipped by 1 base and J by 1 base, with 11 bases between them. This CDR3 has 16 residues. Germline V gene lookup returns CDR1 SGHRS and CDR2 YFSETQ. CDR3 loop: CASSLTQTGTNEKLFF. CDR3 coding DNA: TGCGCCAGCAGCTTGACCCAGACGGGAACTAATGAAAAACTGTTTTTT.

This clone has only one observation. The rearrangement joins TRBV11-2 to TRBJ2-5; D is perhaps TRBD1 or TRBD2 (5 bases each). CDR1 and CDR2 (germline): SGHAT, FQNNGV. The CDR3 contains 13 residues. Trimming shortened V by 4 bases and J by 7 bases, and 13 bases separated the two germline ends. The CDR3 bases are TGTGCCAGCAGCTCACTTGGGACGTCGACCCAGTACTTC. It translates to CASSSLGTSTQYF. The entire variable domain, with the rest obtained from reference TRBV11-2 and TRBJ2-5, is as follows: EAGVAQSPRYKIIEKRQSVAFWCNPISGHATLYWYQQILGQGPKLLIQFQNNGVVDDSQLPKDRFSAERLKGVDSTLKIQPAKLEDSAVYLCASSSLGTSTQYFGPGTRLLVL.

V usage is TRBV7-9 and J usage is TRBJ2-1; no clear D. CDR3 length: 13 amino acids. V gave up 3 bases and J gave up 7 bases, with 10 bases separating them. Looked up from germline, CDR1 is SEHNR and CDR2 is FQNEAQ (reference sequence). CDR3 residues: CASSFPAQNEQFF. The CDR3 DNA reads TGTGCCAGCAGCTTTCCTGCCCAAAATGAGCAGTTCTTC.

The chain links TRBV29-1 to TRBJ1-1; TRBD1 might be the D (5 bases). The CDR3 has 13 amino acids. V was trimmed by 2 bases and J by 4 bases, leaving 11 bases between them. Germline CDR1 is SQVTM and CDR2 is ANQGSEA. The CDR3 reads CSVEWGGGTEAFF. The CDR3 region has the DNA TGCAGCGTTGAATGGGGGGGTGGCACTGAAGCTTTCTTT.

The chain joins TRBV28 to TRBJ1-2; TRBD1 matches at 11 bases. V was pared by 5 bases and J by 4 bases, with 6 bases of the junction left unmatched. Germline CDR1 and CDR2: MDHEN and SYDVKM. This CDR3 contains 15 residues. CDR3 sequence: CASSLDRGRVYGYTF. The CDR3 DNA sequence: TGTGCCAGCAGTCTGGACAGGGGGCGAGTCTATGGCTACACCTTC.

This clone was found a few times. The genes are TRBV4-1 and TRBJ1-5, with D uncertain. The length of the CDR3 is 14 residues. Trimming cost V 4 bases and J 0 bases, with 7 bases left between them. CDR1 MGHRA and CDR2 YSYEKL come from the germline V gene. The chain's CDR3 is CASSLIPSNQPQHF. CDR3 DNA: TGCGCCAGCAGCCTAATACCTAGCAATCAGCCCCAGCATTTT.

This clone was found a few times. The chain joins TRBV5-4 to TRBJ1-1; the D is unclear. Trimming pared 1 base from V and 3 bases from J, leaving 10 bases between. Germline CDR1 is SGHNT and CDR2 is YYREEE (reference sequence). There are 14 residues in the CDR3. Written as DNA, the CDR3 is TGTGCCAGCAGCTTGCCGGGTAGGGACACTGAAGCTTTCTTT. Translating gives CASSLPGRDTEAFF.

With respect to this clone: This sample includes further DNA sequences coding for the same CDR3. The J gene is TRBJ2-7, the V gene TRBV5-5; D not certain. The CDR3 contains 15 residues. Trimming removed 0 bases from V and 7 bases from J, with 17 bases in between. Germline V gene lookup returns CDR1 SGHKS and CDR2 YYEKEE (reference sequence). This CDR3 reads CASSLEPTQRYEQYF. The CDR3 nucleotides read TGTGCCAGCAGCTTGGAACCGACGCAGAGGTATGAGCAGTACTTC.

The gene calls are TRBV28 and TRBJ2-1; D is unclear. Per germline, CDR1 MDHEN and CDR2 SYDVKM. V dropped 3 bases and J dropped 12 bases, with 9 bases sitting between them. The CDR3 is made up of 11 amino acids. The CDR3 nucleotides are TGTGCCAGCAGTTTGGGCGACGTGCAGTTCTTC. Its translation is CASSLGDVQFF.

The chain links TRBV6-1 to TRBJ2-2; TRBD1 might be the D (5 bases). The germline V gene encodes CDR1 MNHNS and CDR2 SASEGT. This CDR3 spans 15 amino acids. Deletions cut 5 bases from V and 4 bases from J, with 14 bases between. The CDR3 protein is CASSFRDGVTGELFF. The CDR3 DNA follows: TGTGCCAGCAGTTTCAGGGATGGTGTCACCGGGGAGCTGTTTTTT.

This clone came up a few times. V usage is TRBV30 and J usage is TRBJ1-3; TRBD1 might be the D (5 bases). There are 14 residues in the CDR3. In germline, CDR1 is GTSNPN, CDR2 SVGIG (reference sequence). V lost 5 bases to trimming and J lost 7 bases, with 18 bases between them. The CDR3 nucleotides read TGTGCCTGGGAGCGGGGCCGCACGGGGAACACCATATATTTT. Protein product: CAWERGRTGNTIYF.

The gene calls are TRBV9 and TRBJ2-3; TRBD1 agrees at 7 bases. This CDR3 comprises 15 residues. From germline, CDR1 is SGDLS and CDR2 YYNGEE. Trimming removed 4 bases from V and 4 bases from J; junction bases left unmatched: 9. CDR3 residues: CASSPRDSAADTQYF. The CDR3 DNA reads TGTGCCAGCAGCCCTAGGGACAGTGCGGCAGATACGCAGTATTTT.

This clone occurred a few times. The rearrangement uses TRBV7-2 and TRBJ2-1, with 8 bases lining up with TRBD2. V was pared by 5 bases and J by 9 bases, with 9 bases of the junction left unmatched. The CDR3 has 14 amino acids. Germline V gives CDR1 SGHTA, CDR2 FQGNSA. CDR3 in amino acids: CASSPLSGSLEQFF. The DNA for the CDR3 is TGTGCCAGCAGCCCGTTAAGCGGGAGCCTTGAGCAGTTCTTC. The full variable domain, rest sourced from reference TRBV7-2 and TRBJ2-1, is GAGVSQSPSNKVTEKGKDVELRCDPISGHTALYWYRQSLGQGLEFLIYFQGNSAPDKSGLPSDRFSAERTGGSVSTLTIQRTQQEDSAVYLCASSPLSGSLEQFFGPGTRLTVL.

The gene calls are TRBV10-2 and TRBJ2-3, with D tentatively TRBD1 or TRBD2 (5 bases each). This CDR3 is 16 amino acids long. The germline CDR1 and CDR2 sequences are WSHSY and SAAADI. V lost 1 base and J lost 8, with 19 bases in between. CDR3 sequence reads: CASSEWRGTPGGTQYF. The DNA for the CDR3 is TGCGCCAGCAGTGAGTGGAGAGGGACCCCCGGCGGTACGCAGTATTTT.

The DNA for the CDR3 is TGTGCCAGCAGTCGTCCGGGACTAGCGGATCCGAGCTCCTACAATGAGCAGTTCTTC. Amino acid sequence: CASSRPGLADPSSYNEQFF. V gene TRBV7-2 combines with J gene TRBJ2-1; 11 bases fit TRBD2. Germline loops: CDR1 SGHTA, CDR2 FQGNSA. The length of the CDR3 is 19 residues. The ends lost 6 bases at V and 0 bases at J; junction bases unmatched: 13.

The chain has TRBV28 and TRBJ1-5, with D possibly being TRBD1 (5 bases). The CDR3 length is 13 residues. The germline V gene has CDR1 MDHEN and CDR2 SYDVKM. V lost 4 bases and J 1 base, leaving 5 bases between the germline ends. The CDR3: CASSWGSNQPQHF. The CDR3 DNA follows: TGTGCCAGCAGTTGGGGGAGCAATCAGCCCCAGCATTTT.

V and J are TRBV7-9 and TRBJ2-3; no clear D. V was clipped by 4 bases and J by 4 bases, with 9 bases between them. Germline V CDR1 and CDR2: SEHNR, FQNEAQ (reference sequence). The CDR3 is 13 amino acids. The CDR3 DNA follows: TGTGCCAGCAGCTCCCCATTATCAGATACGCAGTATTTT. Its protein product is CASSSPLSDTQYF.

The CDR3 is CASSRFVELFF. The DNA for the CDR3 is TGTGCCAGCAGCCGCTTCGTGGAGCTGTTTTTT. The chain employs TRBV28 and TRBJ2-2; D remains unclear. This CDR3 comprises 11 residues. CDR1 MDHEN and CDR2 SYDVKM come from the germline V gene. Trimming took 6 bases from V and 10 from J, leaving 9 bases between them. Together with reference TRBV28 and TRBJ2-2, the CDR3 gives the full variable domain: DVKVTQSSRYLVKRTGEKVFLECVQDMDHENMFWYRQDPGLGLRLIYFSYDVKMKEKGDIPEGYSVSREKKERFSLILESASTNQTSMYLCASSRFVELFFGEGSRLTVL.

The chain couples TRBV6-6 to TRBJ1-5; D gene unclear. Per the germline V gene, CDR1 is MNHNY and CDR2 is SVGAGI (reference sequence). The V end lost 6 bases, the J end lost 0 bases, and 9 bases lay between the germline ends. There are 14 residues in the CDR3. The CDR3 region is CASSQAHSNQPQHF. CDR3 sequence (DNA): TGTGCCAGCAGCCAGGCGCATAGCAATCAGCCCCAGCATTTT.

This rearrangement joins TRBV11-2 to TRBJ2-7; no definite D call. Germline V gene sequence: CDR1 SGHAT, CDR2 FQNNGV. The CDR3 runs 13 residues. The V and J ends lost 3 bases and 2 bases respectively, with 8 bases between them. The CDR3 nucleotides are TGTGCCAGCAGCTTGGTACAAACCTACGAGCAGTACTTC. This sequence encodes CASSLVQTYEQYF. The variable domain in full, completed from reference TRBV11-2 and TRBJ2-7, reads EAGVAQSPRYKIIEKRQSVAFWCNPISGHATLYWYQQILGQGPKLLIQFQNNGVVDDSQLPKDRFSAERLKGVDSTLKIQPAKLEDSAVYLCASSLVQTYEQYFGPGTRLTVT.

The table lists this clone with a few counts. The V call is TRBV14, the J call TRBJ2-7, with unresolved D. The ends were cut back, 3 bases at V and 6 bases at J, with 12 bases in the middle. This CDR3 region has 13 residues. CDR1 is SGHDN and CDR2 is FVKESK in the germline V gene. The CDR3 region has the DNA TGTGCCAGCAGCCACCAAGGATCGGCCGAGCAGTACTTC. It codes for CASSHQGSAEQYF. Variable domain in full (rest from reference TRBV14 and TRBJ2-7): EAGVTQFPSHSVIEKGQTVTLRCDPISGHDNLYWYRRVMGKEIKFLLHFVKESKQDESGMPNNRFLAERTGGTYSTLKVQPAELEDSGVYFCASSHQGSAEQYFGPGTRLTVT.

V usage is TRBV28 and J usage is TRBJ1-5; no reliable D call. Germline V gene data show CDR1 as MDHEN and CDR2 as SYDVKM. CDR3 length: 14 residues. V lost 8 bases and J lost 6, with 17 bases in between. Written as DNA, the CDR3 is TGTGCCAGCGAAACAGTGGTTTTGGGTCAGCCCCAGCATTTT. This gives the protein CASETVVLGQPQHF.

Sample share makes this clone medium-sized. CDR3 DNA: TGTGCCAGCAGCGTAGGGGTCTTACGGGAGGGCGAGGAGACCCAGTACTTC. It encodes CASSVGVLREGEETQYF. The chain joins TRBV9 to TRBJ2-5, with 8 bases fitting TRBD2. The CDR3 covers 17 residues. Looked up from germline, CDR1 is SGDLS and CDR2 is YYNGEE. The junction had 12 bases not matched to a gene; V was cut back by 0 bases and J by 5 bases.